The next 15 T cell receptor beta chains were all read from a single sample in a study of CD8 T cells in ankylosing spondylitis. TCRdb analysed the 5' RACE reads with MiXCR anew, one entry per CDR3 protein. The profile shows tens of thousands of distinct CDR3 sequences, 17% of them singletons. Material for sequencing was blood. The receptors originated from a male donor with ankylosing spondylitis or in good health (not recorded which).

There are a few counts of this clonotype. V usage is TRBV4-3 and J usage is TRBJ1-4; perhaps TRBD1 as D (6 bases). CDR3 length equals 16 residues. The V and J ends lost 4 bases and 7 bases respectively, with 19 bases between them. Per germline, CDR1 LGHNA and CDR2 YSLEER. The CDR3 nucleotides are TGCGCCAGCAGCCTCCGATCAAGGACAGAAGGTGAAAAACTGTTTTTT. Translated: CASSLRSRTEGEKLFF.

This chain links TRBV6-2 or TRBV6-3 with TRBJ1-2, with D uncertain. Trimming cost V 2 bases and J 0 bases, with 4 bases left between them. Germline CDR1 MNHEY, CDR2 SVGEGT. CDR3 size: 13 residues. CDR3: CASSYGPNYGYTF. CDR3 bases: TGTGCCAGCAGTTACGGGCCTAACTATGGCTACACCTTC.

This clonotype was counted only a few times. CDR3 nucleotides: TGCGCCAGCAGCTTGGAACAGTTCTCCTACGAGCAGTACTTC. Protein sequence: CASSLEQFSYEQYF. J is TRBJ2-7 and V is TRBV5-1, with D unclear. This CDR3 contains 14 residues. V lost 0 bases and J lost 0, with 7 bases in between. Germline CDR1 and CDR2: SGHRS and YFSETQ.

This sequence joins TRBV5-5 and TRBJ1-4; D unclear. CDR1 SGHKS and CDR2 YYEKEE come from the germline V gene (reference sequence). Trimming left V 1 base short and J 12 bases short, with 7 bases between. This CDR3 is built from 11 residues. The DNA for the CDR3 is TGTGCCAGCAGCTTGTTAGGCCAACTGTTTTTT. Protein product: CASSLLGQLFF.

The table lists this clonotype with many counts. The CDR3: CASSPRQGALDEQFF. The CDR3 DNA sequence: TGTGCCAGCAGCCCCAGACAGGGGGCATTGGATGAGCAGTTCTTC. The chain joins TRBV7-6 to TRBJ2-1; the match to TRBD1 covers 10 bases. With 5 bases clipped from V and 8 bases from J, the junction kept 9 bases outside the gene matches. Germline CDR1 is SGHVS and CDR2 is FNYEAQ. The CDR3 is made up of 15 amino acids.

This clonotype was detected ten times or more. V and J are TRBV5-1 and TRBJ2-2; 8 nucleotides line up with TRBD1. Unmatched junction bases numbered 4, after V lost 0 bases and J lost 3 bases. Looked up from germline, CDR1 is SGHRS and CDR2 is YFSETQ. The CDR3 length is 16 residues. CDR3: CASSLVSQGDTGELFF. The CDR3 nucleotides read TGCGCCAGCAGCTTGGTATCACAGGGGGACACCGGGGAGCTGTTTTTT.

The sample holds a few counts of this clonotype. This chain links TRBV12-2 with TRBJ2-7. TRBV12-2 is shown as a pseudogene. This CDR3 is built from 15 residues. The CDR3 bases are TGTGCAAGTCGCTCTCATGGGCGGAGTCACTACGAGCAGTACTTC. Translation: CASRSHGRSHYEQYF.

This clonotype was seen many times. This chain joins TRBV7-2 and TRBJ2-7; no firm D call. Deletions cut 5 bases from V and 5 bases from J, with 13 bases between. The CDR3 covers 13 residues. The germline V gene has CDR1 SGHTA and CDR2 FQGNSA. The CDR3, as DNA: TGTGCCAGCAGCCCCTGGGTCCTAGACGAGCAGTACTTC. Its translation is CASSPWVLDEQYF.

The chain carries TRBV15 and TRBJ2-1; the match to TRBD2 covers 9 bases. The germline V gene has CDR1 LNHNV and CDR2 YYDKDF (reference sequence). The junction had 3 bases not matched to a gene; V was cut back by 8 bases and J by 4 bases. The length of the CDR3 is 13 residues. In nucleotides, the CDR3 is TGTGCCACCTCCAGCGGGGGGTACAATGAGCAGTTCTTC. This gives the protein CATSSGGYNEQFF.

The chain has TRBV11-2 and TRBJ1-4; tentative D call: TRBD1 (5 bases). This CDR3 is built from 12 residues. Germline CDR1 reads SGHAT; CDR2 reads FQNNGV. The ends were cut back, 3 bases at V and 12 bases at J, with 11 bases in the middle. The DNA for the CDR3 is TGTGCCAGCAGCTTGGGGGGGACGGAACTGTTTTTT. Residues: CASSLGGTELFF.

This clonotype was counted ten times or more. The V call is TRBV12-3 or TRBV12-4, the J call TRBJ2-7; the D gene is possibly TRBD1 (6 bases). There are 14 residues in the CDR3. The V and J ends lost 6 bases and 3 bases respectively, with 15 bases between them. The CDR3 region has the DNA TGTGCCAGCAGCTGGGACAAGGCCCGCTACGAGCAGTACTTC. Translating gives CASSWDKARYEQYF.

This chain links TRBV3-1 with TRBJ2-1, with D tentatively TRBD2 (6 bases). Germline assignment: CDR1 LGHDT and CDR2 YNNKEL (reference sequence). The V end lost 1 base, the J end lost 15 bases, and 16 bases lay between the germline ends. The CDR3 runs to 13 residues. The CDR3: CASSQGSRGALFF. CDR3 in DNA: TGTGCCAGCAGCCAAGGATCCCGCGGGGCCCTGTTCTTC.

In its sample, this clonotype was seen a few times. The chain is built from TRBV12-3 or TRBV12-4 and TRBJ2-5, with TRBD1 as a possible D gene (6 bases). Trimming pared 2 bases from V and 2 bases from J, leaving 12 bases between. The CDR3 totals 15 residues. This CDR3 reads CASSLYLTGQETQYF. The CDR3 nucleotides are TGTGCCAGCAGTTTATATCTTACAGGGCAAGAGACCCAGTACTTC.

This clonotype was seen many times. The CDR3 DNA is TGCGCCAGCAGCCAAGACCAACCAGGGCGAAATGAGCAGTTCTTC. It is translated as CASSQDQPGRNEQFF. The chain links TRBV4-1 to TRBJ2-1; perhaps TRBD1 as D (5 bases). This CDR3 has 15 amino acids. CDR1 and CDR2 from the germline V gene are MGHRA and YSYEKL. V lost 0 bases to trimming and J lost 7 bases, with 13 bases between them.

The CDR3 nucleotides read TGTGCCAGCAGCTTAGGACTAGCGCAGACCTCGTTAGTAAATGAGCAGTTCTTC. Its protein product is CASSLGLAQTSLVNEQFF. The chain uses TRBV7-2 and TRBJ2-1; 8 bases are a match to TRBD2. The V gene end was trimmed by 1 base and the J gene end by 7 bases; junction bases not matched to a gene: 15. The germline CDR1 and CDR2 sequences are SGHTA and FQGNSA. CDR3 size: 18 residues.